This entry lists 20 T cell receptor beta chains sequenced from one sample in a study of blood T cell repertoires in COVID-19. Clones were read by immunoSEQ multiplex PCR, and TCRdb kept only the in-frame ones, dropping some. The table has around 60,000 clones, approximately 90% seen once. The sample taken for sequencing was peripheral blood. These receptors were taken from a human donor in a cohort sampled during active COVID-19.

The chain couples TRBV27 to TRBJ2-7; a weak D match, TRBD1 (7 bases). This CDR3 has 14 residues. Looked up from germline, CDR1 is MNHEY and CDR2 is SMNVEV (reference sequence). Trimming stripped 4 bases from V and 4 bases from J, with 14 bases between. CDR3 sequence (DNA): TGTGCCAGCAGTTCGGGGTCAGGGGGGTACGAGCAGTACTTC. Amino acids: CASSSGSGGYEQYF.

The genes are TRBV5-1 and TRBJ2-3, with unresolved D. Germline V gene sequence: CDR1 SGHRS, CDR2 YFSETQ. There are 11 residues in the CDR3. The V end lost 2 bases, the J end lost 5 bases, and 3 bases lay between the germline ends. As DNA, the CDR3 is TGCGCCAGCAGCTTCCGAGATACGCAGTATTTT. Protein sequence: CASSFRDTQYF.

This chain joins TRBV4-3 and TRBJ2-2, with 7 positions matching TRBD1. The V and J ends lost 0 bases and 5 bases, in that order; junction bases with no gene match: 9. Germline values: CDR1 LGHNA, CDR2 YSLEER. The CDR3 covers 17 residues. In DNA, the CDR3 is TGCGCCAGCAGCCAAGAATGGCAGGGGGTCTTTACCGGGGAGCTGTTTTTT. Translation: CASSQEWQGVFTGELFF.

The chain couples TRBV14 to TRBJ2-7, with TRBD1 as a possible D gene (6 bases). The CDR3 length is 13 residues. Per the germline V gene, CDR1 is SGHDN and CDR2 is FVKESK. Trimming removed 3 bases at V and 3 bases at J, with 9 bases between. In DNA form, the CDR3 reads TGTGCCAGCAGCCAGGGACACTACTACGAGCAGTACTTC. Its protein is CASSQGHYYEQYF.

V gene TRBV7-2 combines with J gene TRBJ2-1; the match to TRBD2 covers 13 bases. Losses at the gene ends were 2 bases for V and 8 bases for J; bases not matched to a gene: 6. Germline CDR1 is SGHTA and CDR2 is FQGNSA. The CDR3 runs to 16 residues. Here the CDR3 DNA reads TGTGCCAGCAGCTTATTCACTAGCGGGGGGGCCGATGAGCAGTTCTTC. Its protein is CASSLFTSGGADEQFF.

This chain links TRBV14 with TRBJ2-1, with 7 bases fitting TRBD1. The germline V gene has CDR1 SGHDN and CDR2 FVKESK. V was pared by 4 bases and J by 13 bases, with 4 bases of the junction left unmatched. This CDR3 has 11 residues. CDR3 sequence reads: CASSPGTAQFF. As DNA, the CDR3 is TGTGCCAGCAGCCCCGGGACAGCTCAGTTCTTC.

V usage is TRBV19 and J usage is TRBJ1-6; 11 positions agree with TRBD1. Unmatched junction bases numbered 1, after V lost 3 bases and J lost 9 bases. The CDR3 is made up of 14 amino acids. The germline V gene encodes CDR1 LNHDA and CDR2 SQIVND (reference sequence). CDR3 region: CASSIGQGASPLHF. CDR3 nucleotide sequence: TGTGCCAGTAGTATTGGACAGGGGGCTTCACCCCTCCACTTT.

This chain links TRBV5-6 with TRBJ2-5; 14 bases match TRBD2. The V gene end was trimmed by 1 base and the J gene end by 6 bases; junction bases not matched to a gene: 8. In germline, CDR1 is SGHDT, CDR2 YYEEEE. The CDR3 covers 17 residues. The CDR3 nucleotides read TGTGCCAGCAGCTTGTGGTTTGGGACTAGCGGGAGCAAGACCCAGTACTTC. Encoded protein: CASSLWFGTSGSKTQYF. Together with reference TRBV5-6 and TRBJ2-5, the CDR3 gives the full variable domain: DAGVTQSPTHLIKTRGQQVTLRCSPKSGHDTVSWYQQALGQGPQFIFQYYEEEERQRGNFPDRFSGHQFPNYSSELNVNALLLGDSALYLCASSLWFGTSGSKTQYFGPGTRLLVL.

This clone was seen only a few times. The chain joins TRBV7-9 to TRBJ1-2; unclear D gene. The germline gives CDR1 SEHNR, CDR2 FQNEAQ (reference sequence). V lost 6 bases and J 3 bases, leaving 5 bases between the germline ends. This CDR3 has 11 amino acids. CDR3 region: CASSLDYGYTF. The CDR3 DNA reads TGTGCCAGCAGTCTCGACTATGGCTACACCTTC.

The CDR3 DNA is TGTGCCACCAGGCCTAGCGCAGATAATGAGCAGTTCTTC. This encodes CATRPSADNEQFF. J is TRBJ2-1 and V is TRBV24-1; TRBD2 might be the D (6 bases). The germline V and J ends were trimmed by 7 bases and 7 bases, with 13 bases remaining between them. This CDR3 region has 13 residues. Germline V gene sequence: CDR1 KGHDR, CDR2 SFDVKD.

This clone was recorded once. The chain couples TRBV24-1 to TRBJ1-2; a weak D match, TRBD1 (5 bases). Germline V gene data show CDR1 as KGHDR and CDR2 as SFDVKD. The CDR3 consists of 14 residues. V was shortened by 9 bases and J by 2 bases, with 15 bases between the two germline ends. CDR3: CATLKGCRNYGYTF. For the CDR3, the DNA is TGTGCCACCTTGAAGGGGTGTAGGAACTATGGCTACACCTTC.

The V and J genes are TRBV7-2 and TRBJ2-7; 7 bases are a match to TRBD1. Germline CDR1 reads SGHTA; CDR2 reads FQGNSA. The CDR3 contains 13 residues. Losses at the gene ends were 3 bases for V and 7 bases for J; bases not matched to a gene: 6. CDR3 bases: TGTGCCAGCAGCTTTAGGGACAGCTGGGAGCAGTACTTC. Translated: CASSFRDSWEQYF.

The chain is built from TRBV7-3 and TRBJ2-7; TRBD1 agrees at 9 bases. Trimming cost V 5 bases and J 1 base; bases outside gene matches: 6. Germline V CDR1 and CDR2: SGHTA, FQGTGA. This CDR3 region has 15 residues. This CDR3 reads CASSPAGQGSYEQYF. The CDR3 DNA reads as TGTGCCAGCAGCCCCGCGGGACAGGGTTCCTACGAGCAGTACTTC.

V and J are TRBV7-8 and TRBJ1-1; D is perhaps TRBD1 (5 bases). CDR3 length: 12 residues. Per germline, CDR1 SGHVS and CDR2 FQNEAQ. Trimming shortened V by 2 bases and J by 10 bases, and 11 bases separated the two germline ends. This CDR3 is CASSLSGYGAFF. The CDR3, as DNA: TGTGCCAGCAGCTTATCAGGGTATGGAGCTTTCTTT.

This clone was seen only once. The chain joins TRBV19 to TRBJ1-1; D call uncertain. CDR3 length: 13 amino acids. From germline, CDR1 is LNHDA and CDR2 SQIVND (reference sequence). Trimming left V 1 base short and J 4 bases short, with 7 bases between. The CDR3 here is CASSIGQVTEAFF. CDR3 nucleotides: TGTGCCAGTAGTATAGGGCAGGTCACTGAAGCTTTCTTT.

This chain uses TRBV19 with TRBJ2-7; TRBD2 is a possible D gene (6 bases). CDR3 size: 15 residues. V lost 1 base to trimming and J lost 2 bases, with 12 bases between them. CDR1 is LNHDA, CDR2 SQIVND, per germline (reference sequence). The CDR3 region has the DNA TGTGCCAGTAGTATAGTTGGGACTCTCACCTACGAGCAGTACTTC. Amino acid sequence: CASSIVGTLTYEQYF.

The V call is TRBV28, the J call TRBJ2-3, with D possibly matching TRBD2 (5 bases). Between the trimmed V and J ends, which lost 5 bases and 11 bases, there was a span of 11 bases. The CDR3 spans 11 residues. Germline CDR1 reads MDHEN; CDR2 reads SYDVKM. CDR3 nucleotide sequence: TGTGCCAGCAGTCTGGACCGGGGGCAGTATTTT. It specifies CASSLDRGQYF.

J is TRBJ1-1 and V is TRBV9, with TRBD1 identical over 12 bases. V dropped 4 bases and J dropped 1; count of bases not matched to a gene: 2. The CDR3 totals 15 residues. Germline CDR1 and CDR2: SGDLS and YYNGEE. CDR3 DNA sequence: TGTGCCAGCAGCCCGGGACAGGGGGCGAACACTGAAGCTTTCTTT. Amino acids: CASSPGQGANTEAFF.

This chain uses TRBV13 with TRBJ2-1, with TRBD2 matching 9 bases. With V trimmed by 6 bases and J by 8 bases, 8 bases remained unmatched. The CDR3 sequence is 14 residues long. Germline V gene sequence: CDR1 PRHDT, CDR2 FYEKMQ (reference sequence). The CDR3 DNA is TGTGCCAGCAGGGCCGTAGCGGGAGAAGATGAGCAGTTCTTC. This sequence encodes CASRAVAGEDEQFF.

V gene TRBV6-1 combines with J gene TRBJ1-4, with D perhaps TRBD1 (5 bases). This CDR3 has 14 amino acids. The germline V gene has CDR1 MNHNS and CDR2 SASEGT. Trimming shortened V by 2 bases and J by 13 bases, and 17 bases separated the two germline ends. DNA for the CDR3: TGTGCCAGCAGTGAATATTCCAACCGCCAGGGACTGTTTTTT. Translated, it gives CASSEYSNRQGLFF.